This T cell receptor beta chain derives from a study of control samples from healthy donors and cancer patients. This clone has only one observation. CDR1 and CDR2 (germline): MNHNY, SVGAGI (reference sequence). V lost 0 bases and J lost 12, with 12 bases in between. This CDR3 is 13 amino acids long. Using immunoSEQ multiplex PCR, the repertoire was profiled, and TCRdb retains in-frame clones only, with some absent. The sample includes 100,000 to 150,000 clones, 80% to 95% of them seen just once. The TCR comes from a man older than 75 with head and neck cancer. V usage is TRBV6-6 and J usage is TRBJ2-1; D not resolved. The sequencing sample was made of PBMCs. CDR3 DNA sequence: TGTGCCAGCAGTTACTCGCTAGGGTGGCGGCAGTTCTTC. This codes for CASSYSLGWRQFF.